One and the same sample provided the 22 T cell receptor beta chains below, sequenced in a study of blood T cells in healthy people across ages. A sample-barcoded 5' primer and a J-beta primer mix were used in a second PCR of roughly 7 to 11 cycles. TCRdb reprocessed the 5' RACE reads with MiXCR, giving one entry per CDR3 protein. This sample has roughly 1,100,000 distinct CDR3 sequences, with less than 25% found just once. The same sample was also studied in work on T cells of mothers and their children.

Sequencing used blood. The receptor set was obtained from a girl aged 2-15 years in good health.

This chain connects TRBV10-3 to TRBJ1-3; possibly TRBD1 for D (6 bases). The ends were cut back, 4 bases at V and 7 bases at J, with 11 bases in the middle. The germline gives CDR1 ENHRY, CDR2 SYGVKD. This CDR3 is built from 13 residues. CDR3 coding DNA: TGTGCCATCAGTGTGGGCAGGGGTAACACCATATATTTT. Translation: CAISVGRGNTIYF.

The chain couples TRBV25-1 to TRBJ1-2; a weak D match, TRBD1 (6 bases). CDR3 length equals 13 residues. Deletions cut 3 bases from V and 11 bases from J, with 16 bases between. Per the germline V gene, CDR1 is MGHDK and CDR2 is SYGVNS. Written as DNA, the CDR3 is TGTGCCAGCAGTGAGGACCAGGGGTCGCGGTACACCTTC. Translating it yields CASSEDQGSRYTF.

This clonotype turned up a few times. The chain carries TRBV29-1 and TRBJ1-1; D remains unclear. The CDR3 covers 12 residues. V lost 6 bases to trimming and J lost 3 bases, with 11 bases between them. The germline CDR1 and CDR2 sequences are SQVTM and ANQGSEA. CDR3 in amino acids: CSVRPKDTEAFF. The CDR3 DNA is TGCAGCGTCCGACCTAAAGACACTGAAGCTTTCTTT.

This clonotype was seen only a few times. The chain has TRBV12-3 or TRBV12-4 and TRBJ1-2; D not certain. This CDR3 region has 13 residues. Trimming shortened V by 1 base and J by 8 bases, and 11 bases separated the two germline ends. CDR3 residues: CASSLGPAWGYTF. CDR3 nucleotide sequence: TGTGCCAGCAGTTTAGGTCCAGCCTGGGGCTACACCTTC.

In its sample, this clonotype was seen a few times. The CDR3 bases are TGTGCCAGCAGACCTTGGACAGGGGGCACCGGGGAGCTGTTTTTT. Its protein is CASRPWTGGTGELFF. The chain combines TRBV27 with TRBJ2-2; 10 nucleotides match TRBD1. Germline V gene lookup returns CDR1 MNHEY and CDR2 SMNVEV (reference sequence). Losses at the gene ends were 6 bases for V and 4 bases for J; bases not matched to a gene: 5. This CDR3 contains 15 residues.

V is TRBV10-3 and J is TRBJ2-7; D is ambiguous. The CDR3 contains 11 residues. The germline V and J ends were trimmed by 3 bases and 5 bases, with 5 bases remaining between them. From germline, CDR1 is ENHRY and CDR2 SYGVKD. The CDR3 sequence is CAISENDEQYF. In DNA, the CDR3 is TGTGCCATCAGTGAAAACGACGAGCAGTACTTC.

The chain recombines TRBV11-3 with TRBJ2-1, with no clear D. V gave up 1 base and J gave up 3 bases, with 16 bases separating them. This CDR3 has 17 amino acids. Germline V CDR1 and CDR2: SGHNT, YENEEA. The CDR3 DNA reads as TGTGCCAGCAGCTTAGTTCCCCCGTGGGCAGTCTACAATGAGCAGTTCTTC. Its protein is CASSLVPPWAVYNEQFF.

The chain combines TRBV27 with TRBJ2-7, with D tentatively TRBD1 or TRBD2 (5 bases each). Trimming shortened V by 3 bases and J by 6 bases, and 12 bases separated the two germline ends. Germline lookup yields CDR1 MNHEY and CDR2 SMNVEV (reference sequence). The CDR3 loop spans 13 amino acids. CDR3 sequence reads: CASSLEMGVEQYF. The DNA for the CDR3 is TGTGCCAGCAGTTTGGAAATGGGGGTCGAGCAGTACTTC.

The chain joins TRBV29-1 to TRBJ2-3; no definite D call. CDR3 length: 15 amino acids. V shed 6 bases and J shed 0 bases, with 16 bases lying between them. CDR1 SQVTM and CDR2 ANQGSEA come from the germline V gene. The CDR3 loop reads CSVETDGISTDTQYF. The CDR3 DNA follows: TGCAGCGTAGAAACGGACGGTATTAGCACAGATACGCAGTATTTT.

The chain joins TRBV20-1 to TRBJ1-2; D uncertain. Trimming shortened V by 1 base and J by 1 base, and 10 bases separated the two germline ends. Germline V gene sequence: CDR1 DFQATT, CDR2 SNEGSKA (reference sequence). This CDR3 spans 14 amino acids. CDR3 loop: CSARATGINYGYTF. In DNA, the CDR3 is TGCAGTGCTAGAGCTACCGGGATTAACTATGGCTACACCTTC.

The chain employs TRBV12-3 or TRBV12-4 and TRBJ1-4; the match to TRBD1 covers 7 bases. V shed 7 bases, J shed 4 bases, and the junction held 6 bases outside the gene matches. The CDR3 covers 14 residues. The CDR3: CASNPGQRNEKLFF. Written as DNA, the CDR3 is TGTGCCAGCAATCCGGGACAGCGTAATGAAAAACTGTTTTTT.

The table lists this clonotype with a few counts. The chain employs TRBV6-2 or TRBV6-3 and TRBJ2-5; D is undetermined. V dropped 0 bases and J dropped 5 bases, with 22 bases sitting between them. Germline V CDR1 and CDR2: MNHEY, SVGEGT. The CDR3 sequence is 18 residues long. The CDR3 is CASSYSSRLENFGETQYF. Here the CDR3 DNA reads TGTGCCAGCAGTTACTCGAGCCGCCTAGAGAATTTCGGGGAGACCCAGTACTTC.

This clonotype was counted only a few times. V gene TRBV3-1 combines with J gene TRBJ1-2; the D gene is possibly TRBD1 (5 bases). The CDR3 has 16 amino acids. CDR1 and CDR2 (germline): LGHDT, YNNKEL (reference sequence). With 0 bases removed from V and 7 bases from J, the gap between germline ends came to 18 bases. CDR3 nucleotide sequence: TGTGCCAGCAGCCAAGATAAAGGCGGGGGTCTTCTTGGCTACACCTTC. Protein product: CASSQDKGGGLLGYTF. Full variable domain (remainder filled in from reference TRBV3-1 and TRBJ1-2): DTAVSQTPKYLVTQMGNDKSIKCEQNLGHDTMYWYKQDSKKFLKIMFSYNNKELIINETVPNRFSPKSPDKAHLNLHINSLELGDSAVYFCASSQDKGGGLLGYTFGSGTRLTVV.

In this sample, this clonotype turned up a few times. Written as DNA, the CDR3 is TGCGCCAGCAGCCCATTTACAGGGAACACTGAAGCTTTCTTT. It yields the protein CASSPFTGNTEAFF. This sequence joins TRBV4-1 and TRBJ1-1, with D perhaps matching TRBD1 (5 bases). The germline V gene encodes CDR1 MGHRA and CDR2 YSYEKL. The CDR3 contains 14 residues. The V and J ends lost 4 bases and 1 base respectively, with 10 bases between them.

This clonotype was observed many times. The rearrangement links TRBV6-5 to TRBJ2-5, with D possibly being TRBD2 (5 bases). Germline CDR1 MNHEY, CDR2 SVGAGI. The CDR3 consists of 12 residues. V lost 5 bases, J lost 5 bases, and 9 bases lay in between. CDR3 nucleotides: TGTGCCAGCAGTAAAGGCGGGGAGACCCAGTACTTC. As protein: CASSKGGETQYF.

CDR3 sequence: CASSLMGGDTEAFF. CDR3 nucleotides: TGTGCCAGCAGCTTAATGGGAGGGGACACTGAAGCTTTCTTT. V is TRBV7-3 and J is TRBJ1-1; D possibly corresponds to TRBD1 (5 bases). V gave up 1 base and J gave up 3 bases, with 9 bases separating them. Germline CDR1 reads SGHTA; CDR2 reads FQGTGA. The CDR3 is made up of 14 amino acids.

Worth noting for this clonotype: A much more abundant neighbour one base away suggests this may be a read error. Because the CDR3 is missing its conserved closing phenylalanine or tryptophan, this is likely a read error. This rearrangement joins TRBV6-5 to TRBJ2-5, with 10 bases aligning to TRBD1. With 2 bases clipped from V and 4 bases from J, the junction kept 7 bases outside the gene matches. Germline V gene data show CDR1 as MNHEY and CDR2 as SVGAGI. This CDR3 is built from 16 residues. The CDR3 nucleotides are TGTGCCAGCAGTTACATGGACAGGGGGTCGGGAGAGACCCAGTACCTC. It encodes CASSYMDRGSGETQYL.

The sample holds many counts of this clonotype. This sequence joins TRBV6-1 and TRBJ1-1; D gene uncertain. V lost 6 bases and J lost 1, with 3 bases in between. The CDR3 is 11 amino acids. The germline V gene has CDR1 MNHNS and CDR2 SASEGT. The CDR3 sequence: CASRTNTEAFF. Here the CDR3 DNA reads TGTGCCAGCAGGACGAACACTGAAGCTTTCTTT.

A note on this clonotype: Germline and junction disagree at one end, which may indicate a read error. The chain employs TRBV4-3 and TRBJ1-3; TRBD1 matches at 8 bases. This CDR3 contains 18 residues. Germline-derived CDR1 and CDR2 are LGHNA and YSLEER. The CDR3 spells CVSSQVLGQDPSGNTIYF. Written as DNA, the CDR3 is TGCGTCAGCAGCCAAGTTTTGGGACAGGACCCCTCTGGAAACACCATATATTTT.

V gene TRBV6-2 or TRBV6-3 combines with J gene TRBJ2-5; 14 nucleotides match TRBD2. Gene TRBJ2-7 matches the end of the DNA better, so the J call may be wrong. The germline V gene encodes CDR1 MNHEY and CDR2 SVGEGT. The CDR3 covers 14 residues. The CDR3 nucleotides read TGTGCCAGCACTCTTGGGACTAGCGGGAGCGAGCAGTACTTC. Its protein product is CASTLGTSGSEQYF.

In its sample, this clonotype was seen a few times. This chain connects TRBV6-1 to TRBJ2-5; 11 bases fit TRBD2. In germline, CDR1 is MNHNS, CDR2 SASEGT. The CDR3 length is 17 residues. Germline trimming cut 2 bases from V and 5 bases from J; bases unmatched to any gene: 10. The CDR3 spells CASSEPRIAGGDETQYF. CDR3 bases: TGTGCCAGCAGTGAACCACGAATAGCGGGAGGGGATGAGACCCAGTACTTC.

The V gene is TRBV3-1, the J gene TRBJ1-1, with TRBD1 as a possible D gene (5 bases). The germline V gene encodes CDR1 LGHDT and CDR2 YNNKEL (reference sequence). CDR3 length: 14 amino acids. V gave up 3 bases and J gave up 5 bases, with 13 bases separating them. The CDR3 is CASSQIGASTEAFF. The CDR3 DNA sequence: TGTGCCAGCAGCCAGATTGGGGCGAGTACTGAAGCTTTCTTT.